These 9 T cell receptor beta chains came from one sample sequenced in a study of shared T cell receptors in the human thymus. Assay: immunoSEQ multiplex PCR; the TCRdb copy retains only in-frame clones and omits some. The table lists 650,000 to 950,000 clones, approximately 85% of them singletons. The sample was also reused in another study, on human thymus T cells.

The sequencing sample was made of thymocytes. The receptors come from a girl under three years old with a congenital heart defect.

CDR3 coding DNA: TGTGCCAGCAGTGAAATAGGGACAGAGGGCTACACCTTC. This gives the protein CASSEIGTEGYTF. V gene TRBV2 combines with J gene TRBJ1-2, with 7 bases that match TRBD1. Germline V gene data show CDR1 as SNHLY and CDR2 as FYNNEI. This CDR3 contains 13 residues. The V gene end was trimmed by 2 bases and the J gene end by 8 bases; junction bases not matched to a gene: 5.

The CDR3 reads CASRGSIAGGPFVTDTQYF. Here the CDR3 DNA reads TGTGCCAGCAGAGGTTCAATAGCGGGGGGCCCGTTCGTAACAGATACGCAGTATTTT. The genes are TRBV2 and TRBJ2-3, with 10 bases lining up with TRBD2. V was clipped by 6 bases and J by 3 bases; unmatched bases: 18. The CDR3 has 19 residues. Germline V gene data show CDR1 as SNHLY and CDR2 as FYNNEI.

This rearrangement joins TRBV9 to TRBJ2-5; 14 bases fit TRBD2. This CDR3 has 19 amino acids. The junction had 13 bases not matched to a gene; V was cut back by 4 bases and J by 2 bases. The germline gives CDR1 SGDLS, CDR2 YYNGEE. CDR3 nucleotides: TGTGCCAGCAGCCCTAGGGAACCGGGACTAGCGGGGGAGCAAGAGACCCAGTACTTC. Translated, it gives CASSPREPGLAGEQETQYF. Complete variable domain (other parts from reference TRBV9 and TRBJ2-5): DSGVTQTPKHLITATGQRVTLRCSPRSGDLSVYWYQQSLDQGLQFLIQYYNGEERAKGNILERFSAQQFPDLHSELNLSSLELGDSALYFCASSPREPGLAGEQETQYFGPGTRLLVL.

The gene calls are TRBV30 and TRBJ1-5, with 9 bases that match TRBD1. Trimming cost V 1 base and J 15 bases; bases outside gene matches: 10. Per germline, CDR1 GTSNPN and CDR2 SVGIG (reference sequence). The CDR3 runs to 13 residues. CDR3 sequence: CAWSERTGDLRHF. The CDR3, as DNA: TGTGCCTGGAGTGAGAGGACAGGGGATTTGAGGCATTTT.

The chain has TRBV11-2 and TRBJ1-3; perhaps TRBD1 as D (5 bases). The V gene's germline CDR1 is SGHAT and CDR2 FQNNGV. CDR3 length: 17 amino acids. The V end lost 1 base, the J end lost 3 bases, and 16 bases lay between the germline ends. This chain's CDR3 is CASSLATPPGFGNTIYF. CDR3 nucleotides: TGTGCCAGCAGCTTAGCCACCCCTCCAGGGTTTGGAAACACCATATATTTT.

In DNA, the CDR3 is TGTGCCAGCAGTTTATGGAGTAGCGGGGTAGATACGCAGTATTTT. Protein product: CASSLWSSGVDTQYF. This chain uses TRBV28 with TRBJ2-3; 8 nucleotides line up with TRBD2. CDR1 MDHEN and CDR2 SYDVKM come from the germline V gene. The V gene end was trimmed by 0 bases and the J gene end by 5 bases; junction bases not matched to a gene: 4. The length of the CDR3 is 15 residues. Based on the CDR3 plus reference TRBV28 and TRBJ2-3, the full variable domain is DVKVTQSSRYLVKRTGEKVFLECVQDMDHENMFWYRQDPGLGLRLIYFSYDVKMKEKGDIPEGYSVSREKKERFSLILESASTNQTSMYLCASSLWSSGVDTQYFGPGTRLTVL.

The J gene is TRBJ1-1, the V gene TRBV10-3; D not resolved. The germline V gene has CDR1 ENHRY and CDR2 SYGVKD. Trimming removed 9 bases at V and 6 bases at J, with 14 bases between. There are 12 residues in the CDR3. CDR3 protein: CAIQGGESEAFF. DNA for the CDR3: TGTGCCATACAAGGCGGAGAATCTGAAGCTTTCTTT.

This sequence joins TRBV6-4 and TRBJ1-4; no clear D gene. The V end lost 0 bases, the J end lost 4 bases, and 9 bases lay between the germline ends. Per the germline V gene, CDR1 is MRHNA and CDR2 is SNTAGT. This CDR3 is 15 amino acids long. The CDR3 nucleotides are TGTGCCAGCAGTGACTCTTGGCAACGTAATGAAAAACTGTTTTTT. Protein sequence: CASSDSWQRNEKLFF.

V and J are TRBV10-3 and TRBJ2-3; TRBD2 agrees at 12 bases. This CDR3 is 18 amino acids long. The V gene end was trimmed by 6 bases and the J gene end by 2 bases; junction bases not matched to a gene: 12. CDR1 and CDR2 from the germline V gene are ENHRY and SYGVKD. Here the CDR3 reads CAISDRLLAGGPTDTQYF. The CDR3 DNA follows: TGTGCCATCAGCGATAGACTACTAGCGGGGGGCCCCACAGATACGCAGTATTTT.